This T cell receptor beta chain was sequenced for a study of T cell responses to AZD1222 COVID-19 vaccine. Findings and limits, study-wide: At study baseline, merely five or six AZD1222 recipients were seropositive. Without day 14 samples, only post-peak T cell repertoires were studied. Nearly half of unique spike-specific TCRs reportedly avoided B.1.351 and B.1.1.7 mutated regions.

In this sample, this clone turned up once. The antigen remains undetermined. Assay: immunoSEQ multiplex PCR; the TCRdb copy retains only in-frame clones and omits some. This sample has some 100,000 clones, with approximately 90% found just once. The CDR3 sequence is 14 residues long. J gave up 3 bases and V 6 bases, and 9 bases lay outside the gene matches. Germline CDR1 reads SQVTM; CDR2 reads ANQGSEA. Specimen: peripheral blood, collected on day 0 of AZD1222 vaccination. The chain links TRBV29-1 to TRBJ2-3, with 7 nucleotides matching TRBD1. The clonotype originates from an adult in good health. CDR3 region: CSVRQGPGTDTQYF. CDR3 nucleotide sequence: TGCAGCGTGAGACAGGGACCAGGGACAGATACGCAGTATTTT.